One and the same sample provided the 17 T cell receptor beta chains below, sequenced in a study of shared clonotypes between healthy human individuals. Data came from immunoSEQ multiplex PCR; TCRdb stores just in-frame clones and leaves some out. The repertoire holds about 500,000 clones, with 60% to 80% as singletons. Sequencing was carried out using PBMCs. All receptors come from a woman aged 35 to 49 in good health. Some clones in this sample may be carry-over from other donors' samples.

Points on this clone: The germline gene is not matched at one end of the junction; a read error may be the cause. The rearrangement uses TRBV11-3 and TRBJ2-2; perhaps TRBD1 as D (6 bases). The CDR3 consists of 16 residues. Germline values: CDR1 SGHNT, CDR2 YENEEA. The CDR3, as DNA: TGTGCCAGCGGCTTAACTGCTATCGCCAGGGGCGGGGAGCTGTTTTTT. As protein: CASGLTAIARGGELFF.

This clone was seen repeatedly, ten times or more. The J gene is TRBJ1-2, the V gene TRBV4-1; TRBD1 might be the D (6 bases). The CDR3 consists of 15 residues. CDR1 and CDR2 (germline): MGHRA, YSYEKL. Trimming took 1 base from V and 7 from J, leaving 16 bases between them. CDR3 amino acids: CASSQAADRSIGYTF. CDR3 sequence (DNA): TGCGCCAGCAGCCAAGCCGCTGACAGGTCGATTGGCTACACCTTC.

This clone has a handful of counts. The chain carries TRBV27 and TRBJ2-7, with 10 bases matching TRBD2. Losses at the gene ends were 5 bases for V and 4 bases for J; bases not matched to a gene: 5. CDR1 and CDR2 from the germline V gene are MNHEY and SMNVEV (reference sequence). The CDR3 extends over 14 amino acids. CDR3 in DNA: TGTGCCAGCAGTAAGCAGCGGGAGGGATACGAGCAGTACTTC. It codes for CASSKQREGYEQYF.

The V and J genes are TRBV2 and TRBJ2-7; tentatively, D is TRBD1 (6 bases). This CDR3 spans 14 amino acids. V shed 7 bases and J shed 1 base, with 14 bases lying between them. Germline CDR1 and CDR2: SNHLY and FYNNEI. CDR3 nucleotide sequence: TGTGCCAGCAAGAAGACAGGTGCTTCCTACGAGCAGTACTTC. It yields the protein CASKKTGASYEQYF.

Turning to this clone: It differs at one base from a far larger clone, so likely a read error. The chain carries TRBV29-1 and TRBJ1-2; 7 nucleotides line up with TRBD1. CDR3 length equals 13 residues. Trimming cost V 8 bases and J 8 bases; bases outside gene matches: 14. Per the germline V gene, CDR1 is SQVTM and CDR2 is ANQGSEA. The CDR3: CSSRPRGRGGYTF. DNA of the CDR3: TGCAGCTCTCGACCGAGGGGGCGCGGGGGCTACACCTTC.

On this clone: A far larger clone is one base from this, pointing to a likely read error. This chain links TRBV27 with TRBJ1-5, with D uncertain. Germline CDR1 reads MNHEY; CDR2 reads SMNVEV (reference sequence). The CDR3 spans 14 residues. CDR3 DNA sequence: TGTGCCAGCAGTCCACTCGGGCGAGATCAGCTCCAGCATTTT. Its protein product is CASSPLGRDQLQHF.

About this clone itself: Within the sample, other DNA sequences also encode this same CDR3. V and J are TRBV18 and TRBJ2-7, with 7 bases fitting TRBD1. J was trimmed by 0 bases and V by 3 bases; bases with no gene match: 2. Germline-derived CDR1 and CDR2 are KGHSH and LQKENI. The CDR3 runs to 14 residues. CDR3 coding DNA: TGTGCCAGCTCACCGGGGACAGCCTCCTACGAGCAGTACTTC. This encodes CASSPGTASYEQYF.

V is TRBV7-2 and J is TRBJ2-5; 8 positions agree with TRBD1. Germline trimming cut 5 bases from V and 5 bases from J; bases unmatched to any gene: 13. The CDR3 runs 16 residues. The germline gives CDR1 SGHTA, CDR2 FQGNSA. CDR3 sequence: CASSAPGQVRRETQYF. The DNA for the CDR3 is TGTGCCAGCAGCGCCCCGGGACAGGTGCGACGGGAGACCCAGTACTTC.

This clone was detected a few times. The genes are TRBV7-8 and TRBJ2-1; D is perhaps TRBD2 (6 bases). V was cut by 5 bases and J by 4 bases, with 18 bases left in between. CDR3 size: 16 residues. Germline CDR1 and CDR2: SGHVS and FQNEAQ. DNA of the CDR3: TGTGCCAGCAGCCCCCAGCGGGCGGGATTTTACAATGAGCAGTTCTTC. It yields the protein CASSPQRAGFYNEQFF.

The genes are TRBV7-9 and TRBJ2-7; no clear D. V lost 3 bases to trimming and J lost 4 bases, with 13 bases between them. CDR1 and CDR2 (germline): SEHNR, FQNEAQ (reference sequence). This CDR3 contains 14 residues. This chain's CDR3 is CASSFLEGPYEQYF. CDR3 in DNA: TGTGCCAGCAGCTTCTTGGAAGGGCCATACGAGCAGTACTTC.

This clone has at least ten counts. Additional DNA sequences in this sample encode the identical CDR3. The chain carries TRBV4-3 and TRBJ1-5; D gene unclear. V lost 0 bases, J lost 3 bases, and 18 bases lay in between. This CDR3 has 18 amino acids. Germline assignment: CDR1 LGHNA and CDR2 YSLEER. The CDR3 sequence: CASSQDYRRWGANQPQHF. The CDR3 nucleotides read TGCGCCAGCAGCCAAGATTATAGACGTTGGGGTGCCAATCAGCCCCAGCATTTT.

The rearrangement links TRBV12-5 to TRBJ1-2, with D perhaps TRBD1 (5 bases). CDR1 and CDR2 (germline): LGHNT, FRNRAP. This CDR3 has 14 amino acids. The V gene lost 0 bases and the J gene lost 7 bases, with 12 bases spanning the gap. The CDR3 loop is CASGLVPGTGGYTF. CDR3 DNA sequence: TGTGCTAGTGGTTTGGTACCCGGGACGGGTGGCTACACCTTC.

The J gene is TRBJ2-7, the V gene TRBV5-4, with a tentative D call TRBD2 (6 bases). The CDR3 consists of 14 residues. V lost 1 base, J lost 2 bases, and 10 bases lay in between. CDR1 is SGHNT and CDR2 is YYREEE in the germline V gene (reference sequence). For the CDR3, the DNA is TGTGCCAGCAGCTTGATCGGGGGTACCTACGAGCAGTACTTC. This translates into CASSLIGGTYEQYF.

In the case of this clone: This likely reflects a read error, since a far larger clone is one base away. This same CDR3 is encoded by further DNA sequences in the sample. V is TRBV11-2 and J is TRBJ1-2; D is perhaps TRBD1 (5 bases). The CDR3 sequence is 15 residues long. Looked up from germline, CDR1 is SGHAT and CDR2 is FQNNGV. The CDR3 DNA sequence: TGTGCCAGCAGCCGCGACAGACTAAGTAACTACGGCTACACCTTC. Protein sequence: CASSRDRLSNYGYTF.

This clone showed up just a few times. The chain joins TRBV28 to TRBJ2-6; 7 bases align to TRBD2. Germline assignment: CDR1 MDHEN and CDR2 SYDVKM. The CDR3 consists of 16 residues. The J segment lost 4 bases and the V segment lost 4 bases, leaving 7 bases of the junction unmatched. The CDR3 spells CASSYPGRFGANVLTF. CDR3 nucleotide sequence: TGTGCCAGCAGTTATCCCGGGAGGTTCGGGGCCAACGTCCTGACTTTC.

The gene calls are TRBV5-1 and TRBJ2-3; D is ambiguous. The CDR3 covers 15 residues. Trimming stripped 0 bases from V and 2 bases from J, with 10 bases between. Germline V gene data show CDR1 as SGHRS and CDR2 as YFSETQ. This CDR3 is CASSLEGRFTDTQYF. The CDR3 region has the DNA TGCGCCAGCAGCTTGGAGGGCAGATTCACAGATACGCAGTATTTT.

As for this clone: A far more abundant clone sits one base away, making this likely a read error. This specimen includes other DNA sequences encoding the same CDR3. The chain carries TRBV30 and TRBJ2-2; D not certain. This CDR3 region has 13 residues. Germline CDR1 is GTSNPN and CDR2 is SVGIG (reference sequence). CDR3 amino acids: CTQRWLNTGELFF. CDR3 DNA sequence: TGTACCCAGAGGTGGCTTAACACCGGGGAGCTGTTTTTT.